This T cell receptor (beta chain) emerged from a study of post-analysis software for immune sequencing data. For the study at large: The disease courses covered relapsing-remitting, secondary progressive and progressive-relapsing multiple sclerosis.

Study-wide points: About 5 TRBV segments were more frequent in patients than controls; TRBV5-6, TRBV5-1 and TRBV20-1 belonged to this group.

Note on this clonotype: Its antigen is undetermined.

Every TCR beta cDNA library bore unique molecular identifiers. TCRdb used MiXCR to reprocess the PCR reads, holding one entry per CDR3 protein. The repertoire includes 500,000 to 600,000 distinct CDR3 sequences, roughly 45% of them detected once, and around 1.7% sits in the top ten. J lost 8 bases, V lost 6 bases, and 7 bases had no gene match. CDR3 size: 15 residues. Specimen: blood. The chain uses TRBV12-3 or TRBV12-4 and TRBJ2-2, with 12 nucleotides matching TRBD2. This clonotype was sampled from a girl between 5 and 17 years old with multiple sclerosis. CDR3 DNA: TGTGCCAGCAGCGCTAGCGGGAGGGCCTCGGGGGAGCTGTTTTTT. It translates to CASSASGRASGELFF.